The 18 T cell receptor beta chains presented below share a single source sample, sequenced in a study of blood T cell repertoires in COVID-19. Method: immunoSEQ multiplex PCR; TCRdb's copy keeps in-frame clones and lacks some. The sample lists about 230,000 clones, 86% seen once, with more than 9% in the top ten. The sequenced material came from peripheral blood. The receptors come from a man between 50 and 59 years old with COVID-19, enrolled during active disease.

The chain couples TRBV4-3 to TRBJ1-6; the D gene is possibly TRBD1 (5 bases). Trimming shortened V by 1 base and J by 10 bases, and 14 bases separated the two germline ends. The germline V gene encodes CDR1 LGHNA and CDR2 YSLEER. The CDR3 runs 15 residues. The CDR3 bases are TGCGCCAGCAGCCAAGTGGGTCAGGGCCAATCACCCCTCCACTTT. Encoded protein: CASSQVGQGQSPLHF.

This chain links TRBV11-3 with TRBJ2-3; TRBD2 agrees at 7 bases. J was trimmed by 11 bases and V by 5 bases; bases with no gene match: 10. The CDR3 spans 13 residues. Germline assignment: CDR1 SGHNT and CDR2 YENEEA. The CDR3 spells CASSPTWGGRQYF. CDR3 DNA sequence: TGTGCCAGCAGCCCAACTTGGGGGGGTAGGCAGTATTTT.

The V gene is TRBV5-1, the J gene TRBJ2-1, with TRBD2 matching over 9 bases. Per germline, CDR1 SGHRS and CDR2 YFSETQ. The CDR3 runs to 15 residues. The junction had 4 bases not matched to a gene; V was cut back by 6 bases and J by 0 bases. The CDR3 DNA is TGCGCCAGCAACAGCGGGGGGAGCTCCTACAATGAGCAGTTCTTC. Translating gives CASNSGGSSYNEQFF. Variable domain in full (rest from reference TRBV5-1 and TRBJ2-1): KAGVTQTPRYLIKTRGQQVTLSCSPISGHRSVSWYQQTPGQGLQFLFEYFSETQRNKGNFPGRFSGRQFSNSRSEMNVSTLELGDSALYLCASNSGGSSYNEQFFGPGTRLTVL.

V gene TRBV27 combines with J gene TRBJ1-6; D unclear. The CDR3 length is 14 residues. Trimming removed 5 bases from V and 7 bases from J, with 12 bases in between. Germline V gene lookup returns CDR1 MNHEY and CDR2 SMNVEV (reference sequence). The CDR3: CASSTIGINSPLHF. The CDR3 nucleotides read TGTGCCAGCAGTACAATCGGGATCAATTCACCCCTCCACTTT.

This chain connects TRBV9 to TRBJ2-1; TRBD1 matches at 9 bases. V was clipped by 2 bases and J by 8 bases; unmatched bases: 8. Germline CDR1 reads SGDLS; CDR2 reads YYNGEE. The CDR3 spans 15 residues. The CDR3 bases are TGTGCCAGCAGCGTGGGGACAGGGAGGCCGGATGAGCAGTTCTTC. Protein: CASSVGTGRPDEQFF.

The chain recombines TRBV7-9 with TRBJ1-1, with TRBD1 identical over 8 bases. Trimming cost V 5 bases and J 4 bases; bases outside gene matches: 3. From germline, CDR1 is SEHNR and CDR2 FQNEAQ (reference sequence). The CDR3 runs to 13 residues. For the CDR3, the DNA is TGTGCCAGCAGCCGACAGGGGTTCACTGAAGCTTTCTTT. It is translated as CASSRQGFTEAFF.

Remarks on this clone: Other nucleotide sequences from this sample produce the same CDR3. The chain couples TRBV7-2 to TRBJ1-4, with D perhaps TRBD1 (6 bases). Trimming cost V 4 bases and J 0 bases, with 9 bases left between them. The length of the CDR3 is 15 residues. In germline, CDR1 is SGHTA, CDR2 FQGNSA. The CDR3 is CASSSQGATNEKLFF. The CDR3 DNA reads as TGTGCCAGCAGCTCACAGGGTGCAACTAATGAAAAACTGTTTTTT.

J is TRBJ2-2 and V is TRBV11-2, with 8 positions matching TRBD1. Per the germline V gene, CDR1 is SGHAT and CDR2 is FQNNGV. The CDR3 has 18 residues. Losses at the gene ends were 0 bases for V and 8 bases for J; bases not matched to a gene: 14. This chain's CDR3 is CASSLDHWAGGEIGELFF. The CDR3 coding sequence is TGTGCCAGCAGCTTAGATCACTGGGCAGGGGGCGAAATTGGGGAGCTGTTTTTT.

V is TRBV15 and J is TRBJ2-4, with 11 bases fitting TRBD1. The germline CDR1 and CDR2 sequences are LNHNV and YYDKDF (reference sequence). J gave up 8 bases and V 3 bases, and 6 bases lay outside the gene matches. The CDR3 length is 15 residues. The CDR3 spells CATSSPGTGGYIQYF. Written as DNA, the CDR3 is TGTGCCACCAGCAGCCCCGGGACAGGGGGGTACATTCAGTACTTC.

This clone came up once. V is TRBV6-6 and J is TRBJ2-7, with TRBD1 identical over 7 bases. This CDR3 spans 16 amino acids. The V gene's germline CDR1 is MNHNY and CDR2 SVGAGI (reference sequence). Unmatched junction bases numbered 8, after V lost 2 bases and J lost 1 base. The CDR3 region has the DNA TGTGCCAGCAGTTACGACAGGGTCGGGGATTCCTACGAGCAGTACTTC. The encoded protein is CASSYDRVGDSYEQYF.

Regarding this clone: This sample also contains other DNA sequences that code for the same CDR3. The V call is TRBV6-2 or TRBV6-3, the J call TRBJ1-5, with D perhaps matching TRBD1 (6 bases). CDR1 is MNHEY, CDR2 SVGEGT, per germline. The CDR3 sequence is 15 residues long. Trimming stripped 2 bases from V and 1 base from J, with 9 bases between. The CDR3 coding sequence is TGTGCCAGCAGTTACCAGGGACACAGCAATCAGCCCCAGCATTTT. It yields the protein CASSYQGHSNQPQHF.

This CDR3 is CASSLSSGGAADTQYF. The CDR3 DNA reads TGCGCCAGCAGCCTCAGTAGCGGGGGGGCGGCAGATACGCAGTATTTT. This rearrangement joins TRBV5-1 to TRBJ2-3; 11 positions agree with TRBD2. Trimming cost V 4 bases and J 4 bases; bases outside gene matches: 8. The germline V gene encodes CDR1 SGHRS and CDR2 YFSETQ. This CDR3 comprises 16 residues.

The rearrangement uses TRBV6-2 or TRBV6-3 and TRBJ2-2; 9 bases agree with TRBD1. Trimming removed 2 bases from V and 3 bases from J; junction bases left unmatched: 4. The CDR3 is 16 residues long. Germline CDR1 MNHEY, CDR2 SVGEGT. CDR3 sequence: CASSYGTGYDTGELFF. CDR3 sequence (DNA): TGTGCCAGCAGTTACGGGACAGGGTATGACACCGGGGAGCTGTTTTTT.

The chain couples TRBV9 to TRBJ2-7, with 8 bases that match TRBD2. From germline, CDR1 is SGDLS and CDR2 YYNGEE. V was pared by 1 base and J by 7 bases, with 10 bases of the junction left unmatched. The CDR3 is 15 residues long. CDR3 amino acids: CASSVSPGLASEQYF. DNA for the CDR3: TGTGCCAGCAGCGTATCACCCGGACTAGCTAGTGAGCAGTACTTC.

The gene calls are TRBV7-2 and TRBJ1-2, with TRBD1 matching over 12 bases. The length of the CDR3 is 15 residues. With 4 bases clipped from V and 14 bases from J, the junction kept 14 bases outside the gene matches. In germline, CDR1 is SGHTA, CDR2 FQGNSA. CDR3 in amino acids: CASSSGPGQGAAGTF. In DNA form, the CDR3 reads TGTGCCAGCAGCTCGGGTCCGGGACAGGGGGCAGCGGGTACCTTC.

The rearrangement joins TRBV6-5 to TRBJ1-2, with a possible D match to TRBD1 (6 bases). V lost 6 bases, J lost 5 bases, and 13 bases lay in between. The length of the CDR3 is 13 residues. CDR1 MNHEY and CDR2 SVGAGI come from the germline V gene. CDR3 nucleotide sequence: TGTGCCAGCAGCGACAGGAGTCGGTATGGCTACACCTTC. Protein sequence: CASSDRSRYGYTF.

The chain joins TRBV12-3 or TRBV12-4 to TRBJ1-1; the D gene is possibly TRBD1 (5 bases). The CDR3 contains 11 residues. V lost 6 bases and J 8 bases, leaving 10 bases between the germline ends. The CDR3 coding sequence is TGTGCCAGCAGGAACAGGTTCGAAGCTTTCTTT. This encodes CASRNRFEAFF.

This chain joins TRBV25-1 and TRBJ1-1, with 7 bases lining up with TRBD1. Germline-derived CDR1 and CDR2 are MGHDK and SYGVNS. The CDR3 is 11 residues long. Losses at the gene ends were 8 bases for V and 11 bases for J; bases not matched to a gene: 8. CDR3 in amino acids: CASGTAFGAFF. CDR3 in DNA: TGTGCCAGCGGGACAGCTTTTGGGGCTTTCTTT.